The rows below give T cell receptor beta chains drawn from one sample of a study of cytomegalovirus exposure and HLA in healthy donors. Clones were read by immunoSEQ multiplex PCR, and TCRdb kept only the in-frame ones, dropping some. The sample yields over 150,000 clones, 80% seen once. Sequencing was carried out using PBMCs. All receptors derive from a young man in good health and CMV-seropositive. Both conserved end residues are part of each CDR3. Each record gives: V gene, J gene, clone size, D gene, CDR3 protein, CDR3 DNA. The D gene is left open where the match is weak. Clone size appears in some rows only: once, few, many, or a class for an expanded clone.

V: TRBV29-1
J: TRBJ1-1
size: .
D: TRBD1
CDR3: CSVGHRGSTEAFF
DNA: TGCAGCGTTGGTCACAGGGGAAGTACTGAAGCTTTCTTT

V: TRBV7-9
J: TRBJ2-5
size: .
D: .
CDR3: CASSTVAGLTPETQYF
DNA: TGTGCCAGCAGCACGGTGGCCGGACTCACTCCGGAGACCCAGTACTTC

V: TRBV4-1
J: TRBJ2-7
size: .
D: TRBD2
CDR3: CASSQDFSGGTPYEQYF
DNA: TGCGCCAGCAGCCAAGATTTTAGCGGGGGGACTCCCTACGAGCAGTACTTC

V: TRBV7-2
J: TRBJ2-2
size: .
D: .
CDR3: CASSLNNAGELFF
DNA: TGTGCCAGCAGCTTAAATAATGCCGGGGAGCTGTTTTTT

V: TRBV28
J: TRBJ1-5
size: .
D: .
CDR3: CASRPTGLSNQPQHF
DNA: TGTGCCAGCAGGCCCACAGGGTTGAGCAATCAGCCCCAGCATTTT

V: TRBV11-2
J: TRBJ1-2
size: .
D: .
CDR3: CASSLDRGTYGYTF
DNA: TGTGCCAGCAGCTTAGACAGGGGTACCTATGGCTACACCTTC

V: TRBV4-1
J: TRBJ2-4
size: few
D: .
CDR3: CASSQPGIRGSKNIQYF
DNA: TGCGCCAGCAGCCAACCGGGGATCCGAGGGTCCAAAAACATTCAGTACTTC

V: TRBV7-2
J: TRBJ2-7
size: .
D: TRBD2
CDR3: CASSPLAGGYEQYF
DNA: TGTGCCAGCAGCCCACTAGCGGGAGGATACGAGCAGTACTTC

V: TRBV7-8
J: TRBJ2-7
size: .
D: .
CDR3: CASSLAPTTEQYF
DNA: TGTGCCAGCAGCTTAGCGCCCACTACGGAGCAGTACTTC

V: TRBV6-5
J: TRBJ2-3
size: .
D: TRBD2
CDR3: CASSYSRGGYTDTQYF
DNA: TGTGCCAGCAGTTACTCGCGGGGGGGGTACACAGATACGCAGTATTTT